The entry that follows covers one TCR beta chain sequence. CDR3 length equals 14 residues. Germline V lookup: CDR1 SGHKS, CDR2 YYEKEE (reference sequence). V was cut by 2 bases and J by 0 bases, with 8 bases left in between. These data belong to a study of shared T cell receptors in the human thymus. Profiling relied on immunoSEQ multiplex PCR, and the TCRdb table lists in-frame clones only, not all of them. The repertoire holds 700,000 or so clones, with roughly 88% as singletons. This sample was also put to use in a study of human thymus T cells. This second study says: Serving as donors were healthy Finnish infants, each of whom was having open corrective surgery for congenital heart defects. Resections obtained during corrective heart surgery supplied the thymus tissue. Unrelated individuals had highly overlapping thymic repertoires, as reported in related research.

The J gene is TRBJ1-1, the V gene TRBV5-5; no clear D gene. Specimen: thymocytes. The TCR sequence derives from a girl younger than two with a congenital heart defect. CDR3 bases: TGTGCCAGCAGCTTCGGGTTCATGAACACTGAAGCTTTCTTT. Protein product: CASSFGFMNTEAFF.